This T cell receptor beta chain originates from a study of blood T cell repertoires in COVID-19. Study-level background: Collection of acute and convalescent COVID-19 samples took place in the United States, Italy and Spain. PBMCs, B-cell-depleted T cells, or T cells provided the cDNA or gDNA that made up the material.

This clone was seen just once. In the study's own analysis: Estimates of nucleated cell counts were drawn from the amplification of reference gene primers. Data came from immunoSEQ multiplex PCR; TCRdb stores just in-frame clones and leaves some out. The D gene and trimming were derived from the DNA, and the V and J assignments and clone size from that table. Found here are hundreds of thousands of clones, more than 85% of them singletons; the top ten hold approximately 2.9%. The CDR3 totals 14 residues. Germline V gene data show CDR1 as SNHLY and CDR2 as FYNNEI. Trimming pared 5 bases from V and 0 bases from J, leaving 10 bases between.

J is TRBJ2-5 and V is TRBV2; maybe TRBD2 (6 bases). The clonotype originates from a human donor in a cohort sampled during active COVID-19. The sequenced sample was peripheral blood. CDR3 residues: CASSPRRDQETQYF. CDR3 coding DNA: TGTGCCAGCAGTCCTAGGAGGGACCAAGAGACCCAGTACTTC.